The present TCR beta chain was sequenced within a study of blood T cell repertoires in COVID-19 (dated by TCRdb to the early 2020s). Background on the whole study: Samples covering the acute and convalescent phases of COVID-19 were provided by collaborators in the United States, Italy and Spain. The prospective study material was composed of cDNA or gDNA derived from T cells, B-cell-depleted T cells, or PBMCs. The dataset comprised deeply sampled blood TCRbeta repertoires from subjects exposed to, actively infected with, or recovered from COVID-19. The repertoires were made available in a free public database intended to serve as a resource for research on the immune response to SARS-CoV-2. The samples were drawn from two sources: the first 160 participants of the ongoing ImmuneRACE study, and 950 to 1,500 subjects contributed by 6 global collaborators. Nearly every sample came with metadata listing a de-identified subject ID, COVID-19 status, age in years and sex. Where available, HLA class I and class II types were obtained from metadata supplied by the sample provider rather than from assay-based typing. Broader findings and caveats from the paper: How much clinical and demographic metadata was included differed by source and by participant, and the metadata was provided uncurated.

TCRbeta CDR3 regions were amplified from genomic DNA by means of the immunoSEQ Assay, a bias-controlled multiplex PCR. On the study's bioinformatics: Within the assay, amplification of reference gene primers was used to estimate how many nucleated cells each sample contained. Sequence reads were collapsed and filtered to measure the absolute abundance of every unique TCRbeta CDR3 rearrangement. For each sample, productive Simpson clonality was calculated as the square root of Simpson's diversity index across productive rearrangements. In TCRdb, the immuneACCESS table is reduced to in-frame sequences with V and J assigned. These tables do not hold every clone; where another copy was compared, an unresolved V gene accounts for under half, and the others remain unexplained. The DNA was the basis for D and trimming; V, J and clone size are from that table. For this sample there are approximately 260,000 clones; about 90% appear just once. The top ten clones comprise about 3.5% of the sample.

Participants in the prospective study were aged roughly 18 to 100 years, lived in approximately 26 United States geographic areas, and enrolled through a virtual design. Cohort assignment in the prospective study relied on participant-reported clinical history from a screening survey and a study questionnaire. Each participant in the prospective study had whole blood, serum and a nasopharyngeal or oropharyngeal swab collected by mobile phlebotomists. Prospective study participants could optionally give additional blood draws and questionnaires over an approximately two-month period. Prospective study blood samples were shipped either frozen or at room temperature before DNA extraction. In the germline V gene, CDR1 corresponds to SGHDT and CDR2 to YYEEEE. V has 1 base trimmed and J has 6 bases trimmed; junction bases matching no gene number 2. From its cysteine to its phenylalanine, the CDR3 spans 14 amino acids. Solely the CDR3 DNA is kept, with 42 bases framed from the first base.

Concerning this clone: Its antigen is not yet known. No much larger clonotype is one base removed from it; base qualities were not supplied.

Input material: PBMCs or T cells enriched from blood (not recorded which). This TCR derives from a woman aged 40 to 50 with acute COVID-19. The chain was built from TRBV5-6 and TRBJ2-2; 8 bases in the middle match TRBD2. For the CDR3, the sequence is CASSLPSGPGELFF. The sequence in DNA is TGTGCCAGCAGCTTGCCTAGCGGGCCCGGGGAGCTGTTTTTT.